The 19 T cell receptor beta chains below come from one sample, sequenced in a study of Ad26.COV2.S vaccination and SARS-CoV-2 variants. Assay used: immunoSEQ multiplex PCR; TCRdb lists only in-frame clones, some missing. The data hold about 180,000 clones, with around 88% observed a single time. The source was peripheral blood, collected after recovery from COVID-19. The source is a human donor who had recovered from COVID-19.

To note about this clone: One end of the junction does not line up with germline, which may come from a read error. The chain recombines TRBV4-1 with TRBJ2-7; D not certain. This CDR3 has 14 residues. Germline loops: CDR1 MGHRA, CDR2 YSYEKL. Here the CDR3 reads CASSQPRTSNEQYF. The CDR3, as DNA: TGCGCCAGCAGCCAACCTCGGACCTCCAACGAGCAGTACTTC.

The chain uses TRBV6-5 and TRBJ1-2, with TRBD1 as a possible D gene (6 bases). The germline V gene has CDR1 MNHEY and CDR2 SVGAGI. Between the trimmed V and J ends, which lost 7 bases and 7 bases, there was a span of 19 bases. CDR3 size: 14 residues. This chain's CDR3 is CASNQRGADSGYTF. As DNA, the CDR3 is TGTGCCAGCAACCAAAGGGGGGCAGACTCTGGCTACACCTTC.

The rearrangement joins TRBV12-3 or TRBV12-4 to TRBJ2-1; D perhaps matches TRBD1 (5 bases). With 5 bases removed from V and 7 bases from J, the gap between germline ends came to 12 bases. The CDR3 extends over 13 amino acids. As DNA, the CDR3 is TGTGCCAGCAGTCAAGGGGCCAGAAATGAGCAGTTCTTC. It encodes CASSQGARNEQFF.

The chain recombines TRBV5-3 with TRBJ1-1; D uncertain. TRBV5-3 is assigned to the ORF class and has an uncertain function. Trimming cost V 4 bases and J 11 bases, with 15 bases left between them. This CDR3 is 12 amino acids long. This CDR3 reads CARSDGVVGAFF. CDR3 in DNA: TGTGCCAGAAGCGACGGGGTAGTGGGGGCTTTCTTT.

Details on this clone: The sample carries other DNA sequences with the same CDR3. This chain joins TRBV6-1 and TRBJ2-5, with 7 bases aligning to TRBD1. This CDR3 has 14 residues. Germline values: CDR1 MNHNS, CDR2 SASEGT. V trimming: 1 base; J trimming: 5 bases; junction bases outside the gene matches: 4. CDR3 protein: CASSEGTGRETQYF. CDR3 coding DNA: TGTGCCAGCAGTGAAGGGACAGGCCGGGAGACCCAGTACTTC.

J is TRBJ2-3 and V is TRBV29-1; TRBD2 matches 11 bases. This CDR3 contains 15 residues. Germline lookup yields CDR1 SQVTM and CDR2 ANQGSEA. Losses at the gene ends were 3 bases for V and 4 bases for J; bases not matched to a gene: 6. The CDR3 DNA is TGCAGCGTTGATTTTACTAGCGGGAGCCCAGATACGCAGTATTTT. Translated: CSVDFTSGSPDTQYF.

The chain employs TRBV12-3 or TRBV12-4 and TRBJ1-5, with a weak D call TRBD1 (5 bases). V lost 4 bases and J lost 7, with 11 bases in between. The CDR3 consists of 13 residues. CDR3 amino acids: CASSYQGSQPQHF. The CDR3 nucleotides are TGTGCCAGCAGTTACCAGGGAAGCCAGCCCCAGCATTTT.

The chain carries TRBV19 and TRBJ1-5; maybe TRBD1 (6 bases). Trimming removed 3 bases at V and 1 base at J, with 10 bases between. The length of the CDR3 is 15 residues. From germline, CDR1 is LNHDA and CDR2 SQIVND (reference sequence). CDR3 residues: CASSMQGRSNQPQHF. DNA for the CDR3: TGTGCCAGTAGTATGCAGGGGAGAAGCAATCAGCCCCAGCATTTT.

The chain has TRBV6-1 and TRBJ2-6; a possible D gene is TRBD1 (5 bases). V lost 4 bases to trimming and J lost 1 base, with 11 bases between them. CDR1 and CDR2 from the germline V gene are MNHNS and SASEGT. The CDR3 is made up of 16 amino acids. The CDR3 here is CASSVNPGSGANVLTF. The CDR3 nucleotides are TGTGCCAGCAGTGTTAATCCAGGGTCTGGGGCCAACGTCCTGACTTTC.

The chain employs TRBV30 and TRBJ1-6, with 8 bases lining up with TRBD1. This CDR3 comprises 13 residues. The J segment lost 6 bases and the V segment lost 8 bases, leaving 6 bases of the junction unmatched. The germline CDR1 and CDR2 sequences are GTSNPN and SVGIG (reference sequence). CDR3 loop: CAARQGPNSPLHF. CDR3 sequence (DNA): TGTGCCGCACGACAGGGGCCTAATTCACCCCTCCACTTT.

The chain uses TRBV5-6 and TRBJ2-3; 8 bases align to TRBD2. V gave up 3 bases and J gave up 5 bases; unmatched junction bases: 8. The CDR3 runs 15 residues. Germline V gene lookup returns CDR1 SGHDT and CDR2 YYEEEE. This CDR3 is CASSSLAVGGDTQYF. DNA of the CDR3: TGTGCCAGCAGCTCACTAGCGGTGGGGGGAGATACGCAGTATTTT. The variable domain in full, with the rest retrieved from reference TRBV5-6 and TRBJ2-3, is DAGVTQSPTHLIKTRGQQVTLRCSPKSGHDTVSWYQQALGQGPQFIFQYYEEEERQRGNFPDRFSGHQFPNYSSELNVNALLLGDSALYLCASSSLAVGGDTQYFGPGTRLTVL.

The CDR3 is CASSIPRDRALLGAFF. DNA for the CDR3: TGTGCCAGCAGTATCCCCCGGGACAGGGCCCTACTTGGGGCTTTCTTT. The chain has TRBV28 and TRBJ1-1; 9 bases match TRBD1. The CDR3 is 16 amino acids. Per germline, CDR1 MDHEN and CDR2 SYDVKM. Trimming took 5 bases from V and 11 from J; bases not matched to a gene: 18. The variable domain in full, with the rest retrieved from reference TRBV28 and TRBJ1-1, is DVKVTQSSRYLVKRTGEKVFLECVQDMDHENMFWYRQDPGLGLRLIYFSYDVKMKEKGDIPEGYSVSREKKERFSLILESASTNQTSMYLCASSIPRDRALLGAFFGQGTRLTVV.

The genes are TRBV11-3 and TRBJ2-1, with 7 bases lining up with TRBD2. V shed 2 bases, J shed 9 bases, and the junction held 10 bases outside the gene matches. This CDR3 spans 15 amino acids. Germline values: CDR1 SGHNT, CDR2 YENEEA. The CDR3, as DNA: TGTGCCAGCAGCTTACGGGCGGGAGTGGAAGGTGAGCAGTTCTTC. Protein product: CASSLRAGVEGEQFF.

Here the CDR3 reads CASSIVAGGAGELFF. The CDR3 nucleotides are TGTGCCAGTAGTATAGTCGCAGGGGGAGCCGGGGAGCTGTTTTTT. The chain employs TRBV19 and TRBJ2-2; 7 nucleotides agree with TRBD1. Trimming at V came to 1 base and at J to 6 bases, leaving 5 bases not matched to a gene. The length of the CDR3 is 15 residues. From germline, CDR1 is LNHDA and CDR2 SQIVND (reference sequence).

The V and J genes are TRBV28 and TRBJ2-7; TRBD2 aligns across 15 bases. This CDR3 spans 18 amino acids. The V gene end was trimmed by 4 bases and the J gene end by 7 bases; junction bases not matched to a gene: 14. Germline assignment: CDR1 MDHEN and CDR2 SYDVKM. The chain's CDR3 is CASSYPGLAGGPNREQYF. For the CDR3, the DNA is TGTGCCAGCAGTTACCCGGGACTAGCGGGGGGACCAAATAGGGAGCAGTACTTC.

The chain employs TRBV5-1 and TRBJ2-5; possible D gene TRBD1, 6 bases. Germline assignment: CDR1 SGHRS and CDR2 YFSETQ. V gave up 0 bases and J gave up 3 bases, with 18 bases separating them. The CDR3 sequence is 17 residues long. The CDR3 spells CASSLAGVRGGEETQYF. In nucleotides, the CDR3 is TGCGCCAGCAGCTTGGCCGGGGTCAGGGGCGGTGAAGAGACCCAGTACTTC. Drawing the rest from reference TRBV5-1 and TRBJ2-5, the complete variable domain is KAGVTQTPRYLIKTRGQQVTLSCSPISGHRSVSWYQQTPGQGLQFLFEYFSETQRNKGNFPGRFSGRQFSNSRSEMNVSTLELGDSALYLCASSLAGVRGGEETQYFGPGTRLLVL.

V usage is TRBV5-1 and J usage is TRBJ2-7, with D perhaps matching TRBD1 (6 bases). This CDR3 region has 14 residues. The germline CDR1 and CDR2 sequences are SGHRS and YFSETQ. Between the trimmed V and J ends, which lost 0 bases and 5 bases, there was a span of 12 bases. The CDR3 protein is CASSLGNRAHEQYF. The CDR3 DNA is TGCGCCAGCAGCTTGGGAAACAGGGCCCACGAGCAGTACTTC.

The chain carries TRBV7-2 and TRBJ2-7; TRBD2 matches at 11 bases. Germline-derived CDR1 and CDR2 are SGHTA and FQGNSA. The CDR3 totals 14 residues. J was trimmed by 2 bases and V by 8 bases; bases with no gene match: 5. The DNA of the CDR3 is TGTGCCAGCGGGGGGACTAGCGGAACCTACGAGCAGTACTTC. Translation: CASGGTSGTYEQYF.

The CDR3, as DNA: TGCGCCAGCAGCGGGACAGGGGGCGCCGGCTTTGGCTACACCTTC. Protein product: CASSGTGGAGFGYTF. This chain joins TRBV10-1 and TRBJ1-2, with TRBD1 matching 12 bases. The J segment lost 7 bases and the V segment lost 6 bases, leaving 9 bases of the junction unmatched. Germline V CDR1 and CDR2: WNHNN, SYGVQD (reference sequence). This CDR3 has 15 residues.